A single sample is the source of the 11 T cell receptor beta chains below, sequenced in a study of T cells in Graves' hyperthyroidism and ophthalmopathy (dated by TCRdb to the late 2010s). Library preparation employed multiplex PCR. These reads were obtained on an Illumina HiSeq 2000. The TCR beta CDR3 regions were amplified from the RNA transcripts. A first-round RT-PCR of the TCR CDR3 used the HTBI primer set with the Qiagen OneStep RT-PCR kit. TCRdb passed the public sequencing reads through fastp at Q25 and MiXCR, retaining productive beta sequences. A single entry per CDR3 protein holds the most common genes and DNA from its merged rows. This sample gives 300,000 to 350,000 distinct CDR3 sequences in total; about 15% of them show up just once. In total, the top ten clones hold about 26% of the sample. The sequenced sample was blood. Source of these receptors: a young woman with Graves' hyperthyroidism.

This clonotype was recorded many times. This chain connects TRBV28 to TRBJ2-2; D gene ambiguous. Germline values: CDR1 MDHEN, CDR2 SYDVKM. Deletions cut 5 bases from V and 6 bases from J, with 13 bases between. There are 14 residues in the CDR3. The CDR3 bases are TGTGCCAGCAGTCTACCGATTTTATCCGGGGAGCTGTTTTTT. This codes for CASSLPILSGELFF.

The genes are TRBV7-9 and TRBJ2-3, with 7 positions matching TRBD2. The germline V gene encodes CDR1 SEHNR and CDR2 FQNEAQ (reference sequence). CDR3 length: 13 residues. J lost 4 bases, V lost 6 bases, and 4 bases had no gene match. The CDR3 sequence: CASSGGSPDTQYF. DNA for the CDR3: TGTGCCAGCAGTGGCGGGAGCCCAGATACGCAGTATTTT. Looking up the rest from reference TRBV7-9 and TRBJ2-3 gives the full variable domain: DTGVSQNPRHKITKRGQNVTFRCDPISEHNRLYWYRQTLGQGPEFLTYFQNEAQLEKSRLLSDRFSAERPKGSFSTLEIQRTEQGDSAMYLCASSGGSPDTQYFGPGTRLTVL.

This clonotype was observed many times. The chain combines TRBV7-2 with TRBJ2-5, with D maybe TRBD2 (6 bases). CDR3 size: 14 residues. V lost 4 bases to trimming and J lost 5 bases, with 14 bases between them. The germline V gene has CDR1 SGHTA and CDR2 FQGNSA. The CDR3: CASSSPTGLETQYF. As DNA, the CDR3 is TGTGCCAGCAGCTCCCCGACGGGACTGGAGACCCAGTACTTC.

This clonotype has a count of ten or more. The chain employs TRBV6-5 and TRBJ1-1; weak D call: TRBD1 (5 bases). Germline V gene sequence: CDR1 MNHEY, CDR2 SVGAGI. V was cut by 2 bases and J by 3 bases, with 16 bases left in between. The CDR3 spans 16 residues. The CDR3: CASSYRSAGGDTEAFF. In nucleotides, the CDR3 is TGTGCCAGCAGTTACAGGTCGGCGGGGGGGGACACTGAAGCTTTCTTT.

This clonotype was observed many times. CDR3 region: CASSPQTGREQYF. CDR3 DNA sequence: TGTGCCAGCAGCCCACAGACAGGGCGAGAGCAGTACTTC. V and J are TRBV7-3 and TRBJ2-7, with TRBD1 matching over 7 bases. CDR1 and CDR2 (germline): SGHTA, FQGTGA. The length of the CDR3 is 13 residues. The trim removed 5 bases at V and 7 bases at J, leaving 8 bases unmatched.

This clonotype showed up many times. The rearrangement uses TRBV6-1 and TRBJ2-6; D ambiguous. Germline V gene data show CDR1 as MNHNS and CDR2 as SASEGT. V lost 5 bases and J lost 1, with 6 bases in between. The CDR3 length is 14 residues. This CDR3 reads CASSLESGANVLTF. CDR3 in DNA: TGTGCCAGCAGTTTAGAGTCTGGGGCCAACGTCCTGACTTTC.

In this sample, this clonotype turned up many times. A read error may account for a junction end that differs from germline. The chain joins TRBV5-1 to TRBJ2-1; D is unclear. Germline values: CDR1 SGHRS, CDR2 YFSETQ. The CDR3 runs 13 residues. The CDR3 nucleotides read TGTGCCAGCAGCTTAGTGGGGTCCAATGAGCAGTTCTTC. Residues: CASSLVGSNEQFF.

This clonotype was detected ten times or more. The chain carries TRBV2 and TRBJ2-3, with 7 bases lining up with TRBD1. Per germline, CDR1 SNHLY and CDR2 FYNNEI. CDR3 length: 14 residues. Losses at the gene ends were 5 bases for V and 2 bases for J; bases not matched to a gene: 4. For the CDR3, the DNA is TGTGCCAGCAGTTCGGGACAGTCCACAGATACGCAGTATTTT. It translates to CASSSGQSTDTQYF.

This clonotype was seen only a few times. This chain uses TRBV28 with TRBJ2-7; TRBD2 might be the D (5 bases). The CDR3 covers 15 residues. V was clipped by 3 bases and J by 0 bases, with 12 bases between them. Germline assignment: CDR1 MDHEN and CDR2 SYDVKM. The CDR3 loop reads CASSFTPLASYEQYF. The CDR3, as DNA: TGTGCCAGCAGTTTCACCCCGCTAGCCTCCTACGAGCAGTACTTC.

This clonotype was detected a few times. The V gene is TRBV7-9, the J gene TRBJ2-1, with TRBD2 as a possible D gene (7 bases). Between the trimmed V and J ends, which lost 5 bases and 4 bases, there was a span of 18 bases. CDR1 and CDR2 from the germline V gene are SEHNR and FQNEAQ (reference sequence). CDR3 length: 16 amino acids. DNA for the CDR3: TGTGCCAGCAGCGACATACGGGGGGCCAGTTACAATGAGCAGTTCTTC. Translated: CASSDIRGASYNEQFF.

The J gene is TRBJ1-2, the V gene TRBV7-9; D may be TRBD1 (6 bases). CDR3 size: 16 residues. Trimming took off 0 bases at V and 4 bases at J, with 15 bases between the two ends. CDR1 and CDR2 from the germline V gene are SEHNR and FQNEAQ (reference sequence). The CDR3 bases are TGTGCCAGCAGCTTAGCGGGGCCGGACAGCGGCTATGGCTACACCTTC. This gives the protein CASSLAGPDSGYGYTF. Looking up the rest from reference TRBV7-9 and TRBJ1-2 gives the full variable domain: DTGVSQNPRHKITKRGQNVTFRCDPISEHNRLYWYRQTLGQGPEFLTYFQNEAQLEKSRLLSDRFSAERPKGSFSTLEIQRTEQGDSAMYLCASSLAGPDSGYGYTFGSGTRLTVV.